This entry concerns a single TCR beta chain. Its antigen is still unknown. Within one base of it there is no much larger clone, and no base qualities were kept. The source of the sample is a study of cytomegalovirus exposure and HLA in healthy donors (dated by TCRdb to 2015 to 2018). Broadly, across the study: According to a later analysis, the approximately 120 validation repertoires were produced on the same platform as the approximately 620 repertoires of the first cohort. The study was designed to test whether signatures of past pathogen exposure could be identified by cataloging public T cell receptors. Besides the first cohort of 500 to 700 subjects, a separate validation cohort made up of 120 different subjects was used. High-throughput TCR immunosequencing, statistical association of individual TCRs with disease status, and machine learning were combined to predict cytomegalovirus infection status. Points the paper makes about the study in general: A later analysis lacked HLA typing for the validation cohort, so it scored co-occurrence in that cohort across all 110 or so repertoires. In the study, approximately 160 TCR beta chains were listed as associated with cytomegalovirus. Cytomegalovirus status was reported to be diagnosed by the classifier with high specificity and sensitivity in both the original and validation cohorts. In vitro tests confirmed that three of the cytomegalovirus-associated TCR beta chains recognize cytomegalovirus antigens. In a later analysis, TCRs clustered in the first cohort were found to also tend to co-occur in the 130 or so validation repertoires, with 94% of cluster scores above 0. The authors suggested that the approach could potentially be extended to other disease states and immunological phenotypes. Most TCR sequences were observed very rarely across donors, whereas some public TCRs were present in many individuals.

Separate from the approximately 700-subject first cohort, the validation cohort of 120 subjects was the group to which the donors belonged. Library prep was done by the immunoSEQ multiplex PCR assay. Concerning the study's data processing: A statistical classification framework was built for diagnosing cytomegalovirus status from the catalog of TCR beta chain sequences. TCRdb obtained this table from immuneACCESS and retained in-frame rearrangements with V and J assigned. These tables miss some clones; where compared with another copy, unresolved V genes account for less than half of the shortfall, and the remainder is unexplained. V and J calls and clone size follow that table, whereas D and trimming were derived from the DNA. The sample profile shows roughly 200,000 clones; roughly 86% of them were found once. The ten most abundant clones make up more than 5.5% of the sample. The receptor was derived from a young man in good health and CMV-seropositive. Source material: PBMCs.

The CDR3 here reads CAIRRVAGTNTGELFF. The DNA sequence reads TGTGCCATTAGGCGGGTAGCGGGGACGAACACCGGGGAGCTGTTTTTT. The chain employs TRBV19 and TRBJ2-2; TRBD2 aligns with 8 central bases. Taken from the germline V gene (reference sequence), the CDR1 and CDR2 loops are LNHDA and SQIVND. Trimming removed 10 bases from V and 0 bases from J; the gene matches leave 10 bases unexplained. The CDR3 numbers 16 residues from cysteine through phenylalanine. Only the CDR3 DNA stays, 48 bases, in frame from base 1.